The text below deals with one TCR beta chain. No conserved phenylalanine or tryptophan is present at the end of the CDR3, so a read error is the likely explanation. The sample originates from a study of tumor and adjacent non-tumor tissue in lung cancer. The library came from three nested PCR rounds adapted from ARM-PCR protocols. One entry per CDR3 protein, called by TCRdb with MiXCR from the multiplex PCR reads. The table lists about 86,000 distinct CDR3 sequences, around 80% of them singletons. Trimming at V came to 4 bases and at J to 4 bases, leaving 7 bases not matched to a gene. CDR1 SGHKS and CDR2 YYEKEE come from the germline V gene (reference sequence). CDR3 length: 16 residues. This sample's RNA came from whole unsorted tissue. Distant lung tissue was collected more than 3 cm away from the tumor edge.

The receptor comes from a woman aged 45-65 years with non-small cell lung cancer. J is TRBJ1-6 and V is TRBV5-5, with 8 nucleotides matching TRBD1. The sample was distant non-tumor lung tissue. CDR3 sequence: CASSDTRDRYNSPLHL. CDR3 nucleotides: TGTGCCAGCAGCGATACCCGGGACAGGTATAATTCACCCCTCCACCTT.